These 10 T cell receptor beta chains were sequenced from one sample in a study of T cells in tuberculosis. Produced via immunoSEQ multiplex PCR; TCRdb's table is partial and in-frame only. The sample lists around 10,000 clones, approximately 94% occurring once. The sequenced sample consisted of PBMCs. These receptor sequences come from an adult with tuberculosis.

The V gene is TRBV19, the J gene TRBJ2-3; a weak D match, TRBD2 (5 bases). V gave up 1 base and J gave up 7 bases, with 6 bases separating them. This CDR3 has 12 residues. The germline V gene encodes CDR1 LNHDA and CDR2 SQIVND (reference sequence). In nucleotides, the CDR3 is TGTGCCAGTAGTATAGCGGGGAATACGCAGTATTTT. As protein: CASSIAGNTQYF.

The rearrangement uses TRBV2 and TRBJ2-3; 7 bases align to TRBD1. This CDR3 has 15 amino acids. The germline gives CDR1 SNHLY, CDR2 FYNNEI. Trimming took 6 bases from V and 2 from J; bases not matched to a gene: 8. CDR3 bases: TGTGCCAGCAGCCCGTTGACAGGGAACACAGATACGCAGTATTTT. Translating it yields CASSPLTGNTDTQYF.

The V and J genes are TRBV6-5 and TRBJ2-3; 7 bases are shared with TRBD1. The CDR3 loop spans 16 amino acids. Germline trimming cut 4 bases from V and 0 bases from J; bases unmatched to any gene: 7. Germline V gene sequence: CDR1 MNHEY, CDR2 SVGAGI. This chain's CDR3 is CASSFRQGASTDTQYF. CDR3 sequence (DNA): TGTGCCAGCAGTTTCAGACAGGGAGCTAGCACAGATACGCAGTATTTT.

The genes are TRBV11-3 and TRBJ2-2, with D uncertain. The ends were cut back, 1 base at V and 6 bases at J, with 9 bases in the middle. This CDR3 spans 14 amino acids. CDR1 is SGHNT and CDR2 is YENEEA in the germline V gene. The CDR3 DNA reads TGTGCCAGCAGCTTAGGTTCCCTTTCCGGGGAGCTGTTTTTT. Encoded protein: CASSLGSLSGELFF.

The chain carries TRBV12-5 and TRBJ2-7, with D perhaps matching TRBD1 (6 bases). The CDR3 contains 14 residues. Germline CDR1 and CDR2: LGHNT and FRNRAP. V dropped 6 bases and J dropped 5 bases, with 17 bases sitting between them. The CDR3 protein is CASGPPKGQHEQYF. CDR3 nucleotides: TGTGCTAGTGGCCCCCCGAAGGGACAACACGAGCAGTACTTC.

J is TRBJ1-1 and V is TRBV5-1; 9 bases map to TRBD1. V lost 3 bases, J lost 5 bases, and 8 bases stayed unmatched. The CDR3 has 15 amino acids. In germline, CDR1 is SGHRS, CDR2 YFSETQ. The CDR3 here is CASSSTQGARTEAFF. The CDR3 nucleotides read TGCGCCAGCAGCTCGACACAGGGGGCGCGGACTGAAGCTTTCTTT. Complete variable domain (other parts from reference TRBV5-1 and TRBJ1-1): KAGVTQTPRYLIKTRGQQVTLSCSPISGHRSVSWYQQTPGQGLQFLFEYFSETQRNKGNFPGRFSGRQFSNSRSEMNVSTLELGDSALYLCASSSTQGARTEAFFGQGTRLTVV.

The chain couples TRBV2 to TRBJ2-3; a possible D gene is TRBD1 (5 bases). Trimming removed 3 bases at V and 7 bases at J, with 8 bases between. Germline lookup yields CDR1 SNHLY and CDR2 FYNNEI. The CDR3 is 12 residues long. CDR3 bases: TGTGCCAGCAGTGATGGGGCCCATACGCAGTATTTT. This sequence encodes CASSDGAHTQYF.

This chain joins TRBV9 and TRBJ1-2; unclear D gene. The CDR3 totals 11 residues. Germline lookup yields CDR1 SGDLS and CDR2 YYNGEE. The V and J ends lost 2 bases and 8 bases respectively, with 7 bases between them. CDR3 coding DNA: TGTGCCAGCAGCGTTCCCCGGGGCTACACCTTC. Translating gives CASSVPRGYTF.

The V and J genes are TRBV6-1 and TRBJ2-7, with 12 positions matching TRBD2. CDR3 length: 15 amino acids. CDR1 MNHNS and CDR2 SASEGT come from the germline V gene. V lost 4 bases to trimming and J lost 2 bases; unmatched junction nucleotides: 3. The CDR3 loop reads CASSGRLAGAYEQYF. The CDR3 coding sequence is TGTGCCAGCAGTGGGCGACTAGCGGGAGCCTACGAGCAGTACTTC.

The chain is built from TRBV7-2 and TRBJ2-5; TRBD1 matches at 7 bases. With 5 bases clipped from V and 3 bases from J, the junction kept 6 bases outside the gene matches. Germline CDR1 is SGHTA and CDR2 is FQGNSA. The CDR3 length is 14 residues. CDR3 nucleotides: TGTGCCAGCAGCGTCGTCACAGGGGAAGAGACCCAGTACTTC. It encodes CASSVVTGEETQYF.